This TCR beta chain was captured by sequencing in a study of graft-versus-host responses after intestinal transplantation. Study-level results: Among recipient marrow samples, GvH clones were found; some appeared first in ileum or blood.

From germline, CDR1 is SGHAT and CDR2 FQNNGV. Trimming stripped 8 bases from V and 3 bases from J, with 28 bases between. This CDR3 is 19 amino acids long. The protocol was immunoSEQ multiplex PCR, while the TCRdb copy is restricted to in-frame clones and leaves out a portion. The sample contains about 98,000 clones, around 86% of which appear only once. Notes on this clone: As yet, its antigen is unknown.

Sequencing was performed on PBMCs, taken 255 days after intestinal transplant. The gene calls are TRBV11-2 and TRBJ2-2; D remains ambiguous. This clonotype was obtained from a human patient who received an intestinal transplant, so some T cells may come from the graft donor. CDR3 loop: CASDTESRTVKSDTGELFF. The CDR3 DNA sequence: TGTGCCAGCGACACAGAAAGTCGGACGGTTAAATCCGACACCGGGGAGCTGTTTTTT.